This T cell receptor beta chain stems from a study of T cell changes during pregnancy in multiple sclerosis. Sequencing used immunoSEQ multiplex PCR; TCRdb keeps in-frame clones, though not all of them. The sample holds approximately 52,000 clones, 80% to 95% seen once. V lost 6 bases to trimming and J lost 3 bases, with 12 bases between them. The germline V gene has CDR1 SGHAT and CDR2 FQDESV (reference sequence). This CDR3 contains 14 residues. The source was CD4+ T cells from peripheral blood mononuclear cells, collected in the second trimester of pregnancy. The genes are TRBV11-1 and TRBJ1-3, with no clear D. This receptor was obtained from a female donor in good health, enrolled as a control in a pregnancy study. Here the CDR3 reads CASRIDAGGNTIYF. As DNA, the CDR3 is TGTGCCAGCAGAATTGACGCGGGTGGAAACACCATATATTTT. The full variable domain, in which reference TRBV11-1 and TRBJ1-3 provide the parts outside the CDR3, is EAEVAQSPRYKITEKSQAVAFWCDPISGHATLYWYRQILGQGPELLVQFQDESVVDDSQLPKDRFSAERLKGVDSTLKIQPAELGDSAMYLCASRIDAGGNTIYFGEGSWLTVV.